What follows are 3 T cell receptor beta chains derived from one specimen sequenced in a study of tumor-infiltrating lymphocytes in localized non-small cell lung cancer. The method was immunoSEQ multiplex PCR; TCRdb's version includes in-frame clones alone and lacks a portion of them. The sample lists about 3,800 clones, roughly 70% occurring once. Sample: uninvolved lung tissue not adjacent to the tumor. These receptors all stem from a human donor with non-small cell lung cancer.

The rearrangement joins TRBV5-1 to TRBJ2-7; 7 bases line up with TRBD2. This CDR3 is built from 14 residues. J was trimmed by 7 bases and V by 3 bases; bases with no gene match: 10. Germline CDR1 is SGHRS and CDR2 is YFSETQ. The CDR3 nucleotides read TGCGCCAGCAGCTCAGCGGGGATCCCTGGGGAGCAGTACTTC. It codes for CASSSAGIPGEQYF.

In this sample, this clone turned up once. This chain connects TRBV30 to TRBJ1-6, with 9 bases identical to TRBD1. Germline lookup yields CDR1 GTSNPN and CDR2 SVGIG (reference sequence). The CDR3 runs 15 residues. With 0 bases clipped from V and 9 bases from J, the junction kept 6 bases outside the gene matches. Here the CDR3 reads CAWSVATGGGSPLHF. The CDR3 coding sequence is TGTGCCTGGAGTGTCGCGACAGGGGGTGGTTCACCCCTCCACTTT.

Here the CDR3 reads CASSQPSGSSTGELFF. In nucleotides, the CDR3 is TGCGCCAGCAGCCAACCAAGCGGGAGTTCTACCGGGGAGCTGTTTTTT. The genes are TRBV4-1 and TRBJ2-2; 8 bases fit TRBD2. CDR3 length: 16 residues. Germline CDR1 MGHRA, CDR2 YSYEKL. Unmatched junction bases numbered 7, after V lost 2 bases and J lost 5 bases.